Below, one TCR beta chain is given with its context. Its antigen is not identified. This CDR3 region has 13 residues. V shed 5 bases and J 7 bases; nucleotides not matched to a gene: 5. Germline-derived CDR1 and CDR2 are SGHVS and FQNEAQ. The data were obtained in a study of OX40 agonist ivuxolimab in advanced cancers. Regarding the study as a whole: Antigens targeted by the expanded peripheral T cells were not determined.

The assay was immunoSEQ multiplex PCR, and TCRdb's table has in-frame clones only and misses some. The sample consists of 65,000 to 90,000 clones, approximately 91% of them appearing once. The chain recombines TRBV7-8 with TRBJ2-1; the match to TRBD1 covers 7 bases. The sequencing used CD4+ or CD8+ T cells sorted from blood, collected in a trial of the OX40 agonist ivuxolimab. The source is an adult with an advanced solid tumor such as melanoma, head and neck, liver or kidney cancer. CDR3 in amino acids: CASSTGQTNEQFF. The CDR3 DNA follows: TGTGCCAGCAGCACGGGACAGACAAATGAGCAGTTCTTC.